Listed below are T cell receptor beta chains from one sample, sequenced in a study of PD-L1 blockade in urothelial cancer. The method was immunoSEQ multiplex PCR; TCRdb's version includes in-frame clones alone and lacks a portion of them. Among roughly 76,000 clones listed, 85% to 95% were seen once. The sample was PBMCs, taken around atezolizumab (anti-PD-L1) treatment. These receptors were collected from a woman older than 75 with urothelial cancer. The CDR3 runs from the conserved cysteine through the conserved F or W. Fields, in order: clone size, D gene, V gene, CDR3 length, J gene, CDR3 protein, CDR3 DNA. A D gene is named only where the DNA matches it firmly. Clone size is shown for a subset of rows, as once, few, many or a class of expanded clone.

NA,TRBD2,TRBV30,16,TRBJ2-1,CAWSGGSGRIYNEQFF,TGTGCCTGGAGTGGAGGTAGCGGGAGGATCTACAATGAGCAGTTCTTC
once,NA,TRBV5-5,12,TRBJ2-3,CASSFNTDTQYF,TGTGCCAGCAGCTTCAACACAGATACGCAGTATTTT
NA,NA,TRBV5-1,15,TRBJ2-7,CASSSGSGPSYEQYF,TGCGCCAGCAGCTCCGGAAGCGGCCCGTCTTACGAGCAGTACTTC
NA,NA,TRBV7-7,13,TRBJ2-5,CASSRRDKETQYF,TGTGCCAGCAGCCGTCGGGACAAAGAGACCCAGTACTTC
NA,TRBD1,TRBV7-2,16,TRBJ1-3,CASSPVGDRVGNTIYF,TGTGCCAGCAGTCCGGTAGGGGACAGGGTCGGAAACACCATATATTTT
NA,NA,TRBV19,16,TRBJ1-5,CASSREETDSNQPQHF,TGTGCCAGTAGTAGGGAGGAGACTGATAGCAATCAGCCCCAGCATTTT
NA,NA,TRBV5-1,13,TRBJ2-1,CASSLAPENEQFF,TGCGCCAGCAGCTTGGCCCCCGAGAATGAGCAGTTCTTC
NA,NA,TRBV2,15,TRBJ1-4,CASSEQGVANEKLFF,TGTGCCAGCAGTGAGCAAGGGGTTGCTAATGAAAAACTGTTTTTT
few,NA,TRBV6-6,12,TRBJ1-1,CASGGGFAEAFF,TGTGCCAGCGGCGGGGGGTTTGCGGAAGCTTTCTTT
NA,TRBD1,TRBV7-3,16,TRBJ1-4,CASSSQGQGLDEKLFF,TGTGCCAGCAGCTCCCAGGGACAGGGGCTGGATGAAAAACTGTTTTTT
NA,TRBD1,TRBV18,15,TRBJ1-1,CASSPNRGEITEAFF,TGTGCCAGCTCACCGAACAGGGGAGAGATCACTGAAGCTTTCTTT
NA,NA,TRBV19,14,TRBJ1-1,CASTLGQPNTEAFF,TGTGCCAGTACCCTAGGACAGCCGAACACTGAAGCTTTCTTT
NA,NA,TRBV6-5,14,TRBJ1-1,CASSQGQGYTEAFF,TGTGCCAGCAGCCAAGGGCAGGGTTACACTGAAGCTTTCTTT
NA,NA,TRBV19,14,TRBJ1-1,CASSPGQTNTEAFF,TGTGCCAGTAGTCCAGGACAGACGAACACTGAAGCTTTCTTT
NA,NA,TRBV5-1,15,TRBJ2-5,CASSFDRRSEETQYF,TGCGCCAGCAGCTTCGACAGGCGAAGCGAAGAGACCCAGTACTTC
NA,TRBD1,TRBV6-1,16,TRBJ2-2,CASSETGIMVAGELFF,TGTGCCAGCAGTGAGACAGGGATAATGGTTGCCGGGGAGCTGTTTTTT
NA,NA,TRBV10-3,14,TRBJ2-1,CAIGPSGSYNEQFF,TGTGCCATCGGTCCTTCCGGGAGTTACAATGAGCAGTTCTTC
NA,NA,TRBV27,17,TRBJ2-4,CASTWGGDGGAKNIQYF,TGTGCCAGCACCTGGGGGGGCGATGGTGGGGCCAAAAACATTCAGTACTTC
NA,TRBD1,TRBV6-1,13,TRBJ2-7,CASSGDRVLEQYF,TGTGCCAGCAGTGGGGACAGGGTTCTCGAGCAGTACTTC
NA,NA,TRBV2,13,TRBJ2-1,CASSERSYNEQFF,TGTGCCAGCAGTGAACGGAGCTACAATGAGCAGTTCTTC
NA,TRBD1,TRBV5-1,13,TRBJ1-2,CASSPGQGYGYTF,TGCGCCAGCAGCCCCGGACAGGGGTATGGCTACACCTTC
NA,TRBD1,TRBV10-3,13,TRBJ2-5,CAIRGQGQETQYF,TGTGCCATCAGGGGACAGGGGCAAGAGACCCAGTACTTC
NA,NA,TRBV28,16,TRBJ2-7,CATNSPGRRTVGGQYF,TGTGCCACCAACAGCCCCGGCCGCCGGACCGTCGGAGGGCAGTACTTC
NA,TRBD1,TRBV30,14,TRBJ1-5,CAWSGTGGLQPQHF,TGTGCCTGGAGTGGGACAGGGGGTCTTCAGCCCCAGCATTTT
NA,TRBD1,TRBV25-1,16,TRBJ2-7,CASSGDFPGQGDEQYF,TGTGCCAGCAGTGGGGACTTTCCGGGACAGGGGGACGAGCAGTACTTC
NA,NA,TRBV15,15,TRBJ1-3,CATSVTGFGGNTIYF,TGTGCCACCAGCGTAACAGGGTTTGGGGGAAACACCATATATTTT